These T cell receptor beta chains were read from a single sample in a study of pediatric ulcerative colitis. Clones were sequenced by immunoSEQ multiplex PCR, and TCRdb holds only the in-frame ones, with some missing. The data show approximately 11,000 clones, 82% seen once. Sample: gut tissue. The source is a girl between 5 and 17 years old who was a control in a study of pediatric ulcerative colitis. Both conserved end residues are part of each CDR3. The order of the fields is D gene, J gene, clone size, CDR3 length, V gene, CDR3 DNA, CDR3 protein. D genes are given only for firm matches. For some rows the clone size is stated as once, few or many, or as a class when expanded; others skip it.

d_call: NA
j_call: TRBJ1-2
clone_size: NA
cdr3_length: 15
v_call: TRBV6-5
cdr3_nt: TGTGCCAGCAGTTACGGTGGCACAGGGTTATATGGCTACACCTTC
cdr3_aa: CASSYGGTGLYGYTF

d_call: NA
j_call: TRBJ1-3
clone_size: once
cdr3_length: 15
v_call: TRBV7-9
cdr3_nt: TGTGCCAGCAGCTTAGTCAGGGGCGATGGAAACACCATATATTTT
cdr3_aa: CASSLVRGDGNTIYF

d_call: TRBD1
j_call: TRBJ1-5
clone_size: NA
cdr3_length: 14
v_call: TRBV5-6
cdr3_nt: TGTGCCAGCAGCCAGAGGCAGGGGGGCCAGCCCCAGCATTTT
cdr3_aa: CASSQRQGGQPQHF

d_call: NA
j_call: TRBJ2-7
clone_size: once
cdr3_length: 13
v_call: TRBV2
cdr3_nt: TGTGCCAGCAGTGACGGGAGCTCCTACGAGCAGTACTTC
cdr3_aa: CASSDGSSYEQYF

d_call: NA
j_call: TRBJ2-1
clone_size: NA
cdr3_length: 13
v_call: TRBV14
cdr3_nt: TGTGCCAGCAGCTCTCCTATGCGAGGTGAGCAGTTCTTC
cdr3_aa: CASSSPMRGEQFF

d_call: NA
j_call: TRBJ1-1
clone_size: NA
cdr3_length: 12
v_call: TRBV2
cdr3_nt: TGTGCCAGCCTTACGGAGGGGCCTGAAGCTTTCTTT
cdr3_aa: CASLTEGPEAFF

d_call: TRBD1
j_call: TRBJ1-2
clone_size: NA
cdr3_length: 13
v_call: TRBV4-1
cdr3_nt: TGCGCCAGCAGCGTACCGGGACAGTGGGGCTACACCTTC
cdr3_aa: CASSVPGQWGYTF

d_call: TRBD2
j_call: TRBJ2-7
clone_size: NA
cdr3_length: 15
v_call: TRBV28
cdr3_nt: TGTGCCAGCAGTTCCCCCGGGACTAGCGGGATCGAGCAGTACTTC
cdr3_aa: CASSSPGTSGIEQYF

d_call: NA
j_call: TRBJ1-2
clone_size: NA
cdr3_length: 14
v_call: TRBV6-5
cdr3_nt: TGTGCCAGCAGTTACGGTCCGGGGGTGGGTGGCTACACCTTC
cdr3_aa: CASSYGPGVGGYTF

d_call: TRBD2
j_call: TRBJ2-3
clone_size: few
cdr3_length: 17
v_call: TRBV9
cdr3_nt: TGTGCCAGCAGCGTAACGGGACTAGCGGGAAGCACAGATACGCAGTATTTT
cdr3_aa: CASSVTGLAGSTDTQYF

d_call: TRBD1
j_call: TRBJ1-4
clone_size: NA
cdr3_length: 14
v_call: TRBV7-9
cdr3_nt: TGTGCCAGCAGCTCGTACTCACAGGGGACGAAACTGTTTTTT
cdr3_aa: CASSSYSQGTKLFF

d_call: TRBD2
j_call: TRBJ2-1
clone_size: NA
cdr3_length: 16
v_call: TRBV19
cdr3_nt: TGTGCCAGTACAATGGCGGGGGAGGCGGCCTACAATGAGCAGTTCTTC
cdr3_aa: CASTMAGEAAYNEQFF

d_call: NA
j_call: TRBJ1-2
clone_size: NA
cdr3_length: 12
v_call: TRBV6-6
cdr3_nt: TGTGCCAGCAGGATCTTCACCGATGGCTACACCTTC
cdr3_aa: CASRIFTDGYTF

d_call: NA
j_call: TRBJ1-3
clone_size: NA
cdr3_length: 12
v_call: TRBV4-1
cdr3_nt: TGCGCCAGCAGCCAATTGGAGGACACCATATATTTT
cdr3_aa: CASSQLEDTIYF

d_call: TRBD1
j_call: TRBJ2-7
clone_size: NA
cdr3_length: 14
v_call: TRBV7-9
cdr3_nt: TGTGCCAGCAGCTTCCGGGACAGGGGTTACGAGCAGTACTTC
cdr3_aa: CASSFRDRGYEQYF

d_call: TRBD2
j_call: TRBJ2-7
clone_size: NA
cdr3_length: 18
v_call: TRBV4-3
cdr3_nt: TGCGCCAGCAGCCAAGATATTCCCCCGACGGGGGGGTTCCACGAGCAGTACTTC
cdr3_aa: CASSQDIPPTGGFHEQYF

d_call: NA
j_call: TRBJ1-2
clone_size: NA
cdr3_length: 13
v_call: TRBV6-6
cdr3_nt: TGTGCCAGCACGAAAACGGACTTGTCGGGCTACACCTTC
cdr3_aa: CASTKTDLSGYTF

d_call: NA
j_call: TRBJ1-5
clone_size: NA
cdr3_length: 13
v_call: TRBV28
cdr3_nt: TGTGCCAGCAGTTTACTTCGGGGTCAGCCCCAGCATTTT
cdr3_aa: CASSLLRGQPQHF

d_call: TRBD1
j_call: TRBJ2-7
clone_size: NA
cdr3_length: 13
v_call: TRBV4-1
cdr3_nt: TGCGCCAGCAGCCAACGAACAGGGGACGAGCAGTACTTC
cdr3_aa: CASSQRTGDEQYF

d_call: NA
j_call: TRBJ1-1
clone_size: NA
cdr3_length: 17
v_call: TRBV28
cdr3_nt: TGTGCCAGCAGTTTACCCAATCGTTTGAGTTGGTTGACTGAAGCTTTCTTT
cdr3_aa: CASSLPNRLSWLTEAFF

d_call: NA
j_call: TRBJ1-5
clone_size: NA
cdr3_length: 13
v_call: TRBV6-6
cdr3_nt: TGTGCCAGCAGTGCAACAGGGAATCAGCCCCAGCATTTT
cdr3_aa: CASSATGNQPQHF

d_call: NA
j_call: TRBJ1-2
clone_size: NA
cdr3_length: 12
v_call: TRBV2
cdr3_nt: TGTGCCAGCAGTCCCAGGGACTATGGCTACACCTTC
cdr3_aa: CASSPRDYGYTF

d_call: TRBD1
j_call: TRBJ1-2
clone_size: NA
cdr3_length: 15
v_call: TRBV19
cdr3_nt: TGTGCCAGTAGGGACAGGGGGGCAACTAACTATGGCTACACCTTC
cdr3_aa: CASRDRGATNYGYTF

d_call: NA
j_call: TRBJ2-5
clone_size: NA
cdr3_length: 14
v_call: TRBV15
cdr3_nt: TGTGCCACCAGCAGAGATTGGGGTACACGGACCCAGTACTTC
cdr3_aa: CATSRDWGTRTQYF

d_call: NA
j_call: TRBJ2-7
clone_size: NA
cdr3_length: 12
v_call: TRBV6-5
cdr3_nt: TGTGCCTCCACCGGCTCGGCCTACGAGCAGTACTTC
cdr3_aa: CASTGSAYEQYF

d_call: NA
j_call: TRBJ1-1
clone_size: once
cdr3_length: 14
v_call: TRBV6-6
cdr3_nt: TGTGCCAGCAGTGCCCCAGGATTGAACACTGAAGCTTTCTTT
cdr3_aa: CASSAPGLNTEAFF

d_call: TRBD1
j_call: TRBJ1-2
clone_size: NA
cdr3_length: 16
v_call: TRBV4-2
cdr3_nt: TGTGCCAGCAGCCAACAAGCCGGGACAGGGAACTATGGCTACACCTTC
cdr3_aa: CASSQQAGTGNYGYTF

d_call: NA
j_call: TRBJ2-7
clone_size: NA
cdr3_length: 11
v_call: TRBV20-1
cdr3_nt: TGCAGTGCTCGACTAGCCTACGAGCAGTACTTC
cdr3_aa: CSARLAYEQYF

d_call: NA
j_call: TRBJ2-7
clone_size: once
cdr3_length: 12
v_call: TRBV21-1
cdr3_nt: TGTGCCAGCAGCAAAGCCCCCTACGAGCAGTACTTC
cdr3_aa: CASSKAPYEQYF

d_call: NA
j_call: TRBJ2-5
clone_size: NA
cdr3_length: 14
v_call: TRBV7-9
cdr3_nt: TGTGCCAGCAGCTTTAATACAGGGAAGGAGACCCAGTACTTC
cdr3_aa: CASSFNTGKETQYF

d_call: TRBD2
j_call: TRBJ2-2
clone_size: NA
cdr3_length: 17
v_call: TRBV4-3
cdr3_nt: TGCGCCAGCAGCTACAGCAGGACTAGCGGGAGTATCGGGGAGCTGTTTTTT
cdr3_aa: CASSYSRTSGSIGELFF

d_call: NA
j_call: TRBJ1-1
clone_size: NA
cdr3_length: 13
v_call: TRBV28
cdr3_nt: TGTGCCAGCAGTTTATTCCAGGATCTTGAAGCTTTCTTT
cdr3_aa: CASSLFQDLEAFF

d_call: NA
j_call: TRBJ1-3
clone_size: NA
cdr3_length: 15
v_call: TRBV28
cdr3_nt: TGTGCCAGCAGGGTCCATCCTTTCTCTGGAAACACCATATATTTT
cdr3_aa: CASRVHPFSGNTIYF

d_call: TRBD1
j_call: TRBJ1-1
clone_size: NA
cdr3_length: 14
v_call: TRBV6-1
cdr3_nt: TGTGCCAGCAGTGACGGGGGACAGGGGACTGAAGCTTTCTTT
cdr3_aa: CASSDGGQGTEAFF

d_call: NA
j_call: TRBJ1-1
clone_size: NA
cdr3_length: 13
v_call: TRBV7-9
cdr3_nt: TGTGCCAGCAGCTTACCGGGGAACACTGAAGCTTTCTTT
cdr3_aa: CASSLPGNTEAFF

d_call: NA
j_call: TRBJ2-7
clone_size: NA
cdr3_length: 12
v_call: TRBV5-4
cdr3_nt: TGTGCCAGCAGCTTAACGCCGGGGGAGCAGTACTTC
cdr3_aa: CASSLTPGEQYF

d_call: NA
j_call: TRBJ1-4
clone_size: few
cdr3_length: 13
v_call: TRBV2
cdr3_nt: TGTGCCAGCACAAAGAACGGGATTGAAAAACTGTTTTTT
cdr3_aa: CASTKNGIEKLFF

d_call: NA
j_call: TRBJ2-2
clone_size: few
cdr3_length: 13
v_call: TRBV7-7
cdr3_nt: TGTGCTAGCAGTTTGGGCAACACCGGGGAGCTGTTTTTT
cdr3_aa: CASSLGNTGELFF

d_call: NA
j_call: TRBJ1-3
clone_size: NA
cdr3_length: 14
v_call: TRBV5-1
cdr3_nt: TGCGCCAGCAGCTTAACAGTCTCTGGAAACACCATATATTTT
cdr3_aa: CASSLTVSGNTIYF

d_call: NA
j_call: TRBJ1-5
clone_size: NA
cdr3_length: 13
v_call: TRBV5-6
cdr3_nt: TGTGCCAGCAGCTTACAGGGTAATCAGCCCCAGCATTTT
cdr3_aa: CASSLQGNQPQHF

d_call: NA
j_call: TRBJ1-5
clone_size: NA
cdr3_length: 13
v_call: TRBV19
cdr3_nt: TGTGCCAGTAGTATTGGGGGGGGTCAGCCCCAGCATTTT
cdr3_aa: CASSIGGGQPQHF

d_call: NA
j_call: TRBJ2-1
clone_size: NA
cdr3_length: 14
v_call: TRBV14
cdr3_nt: TGTGCCAGCAGCCTCCCCCCCTCCTACAATGAGCAGTTCTTC
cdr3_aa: CASSLPPSYNEQFF

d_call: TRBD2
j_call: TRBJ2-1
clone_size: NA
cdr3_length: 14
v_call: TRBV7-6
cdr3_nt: TGTGCCAGCAGCGTTGCGCGGGAGAGCATTGAGCAGTTCTTC
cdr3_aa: CASSVARESIEQFF

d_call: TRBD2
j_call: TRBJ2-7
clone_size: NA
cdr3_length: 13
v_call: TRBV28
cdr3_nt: TGTGCCAGCACCCCGGGAGGGCCCTACGAGCAGTACTTC
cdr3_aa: CASTPGGPYEQYF

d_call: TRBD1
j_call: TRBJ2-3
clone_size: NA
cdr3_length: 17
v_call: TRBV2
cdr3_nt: TGTGCCAGCAGTACGTACGAGGGGGCGTTTGACACAGATACGCAGTATTTT
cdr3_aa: CASSTYEGAFDTDTQYF

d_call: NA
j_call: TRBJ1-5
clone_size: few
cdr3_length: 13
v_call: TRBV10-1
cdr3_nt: TGCGCCAGCAGTGAAGAGGGGAATCAGCCCCAGCATTTT
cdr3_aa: CASSEEGNQPQHF

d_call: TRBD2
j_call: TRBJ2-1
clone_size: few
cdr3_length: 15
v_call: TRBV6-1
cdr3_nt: TGTGCCAGCAGTGAAGCGGGAGGGTCCTACAATGAGCAGTTCTTC
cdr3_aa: CASSEAGGSYNEQFF

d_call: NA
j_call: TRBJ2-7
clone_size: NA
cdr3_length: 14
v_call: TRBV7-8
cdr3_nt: TGTGCCAGCAGCTTTAGCAGGGAGTCGGGGGAGCAGTACTTC
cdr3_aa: CASSFSRESGEQYF

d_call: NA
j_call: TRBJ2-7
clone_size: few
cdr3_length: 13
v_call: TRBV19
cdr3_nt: TGTGCCAGTAGTCCGGGACGGAATTACGAGCAGTACTTC
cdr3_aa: CASSPGRNYEQYF

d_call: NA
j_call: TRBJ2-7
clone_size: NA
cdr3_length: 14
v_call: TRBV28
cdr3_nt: TGTGCCAGCAGTTTGACGCCCGCCTCCTACGAGCAGTACTTC
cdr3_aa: CASSLTPASYEQYF

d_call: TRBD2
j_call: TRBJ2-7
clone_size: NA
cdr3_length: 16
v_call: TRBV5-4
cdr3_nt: TGTGCCAGCAGCCTCCCGACTAGCGGGAGCCCGTACGAGCAGTACTTC
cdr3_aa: CASSLPTSGSPYEQYF

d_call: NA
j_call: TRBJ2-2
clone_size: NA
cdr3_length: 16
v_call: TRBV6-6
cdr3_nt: TGTGCCAGCACCATCCATCCGACAGTAAACACCGGGGAGCTGTTTTTT
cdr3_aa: CASTIHPTVNTGELFF

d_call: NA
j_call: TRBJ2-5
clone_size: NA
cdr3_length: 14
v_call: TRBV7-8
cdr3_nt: TGTGCCAGCAGCTTAACCGCGGAACAAGAGACCCAGTACTTC
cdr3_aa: CASSLTAEQETQYF

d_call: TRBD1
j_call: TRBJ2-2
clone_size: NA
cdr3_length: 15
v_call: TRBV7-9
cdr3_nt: TGTGCCAGCAGCTTAACGAGGACAGGCACCGGGGAGCTGTTTTTT
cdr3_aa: CASSLTRTGTGELFF

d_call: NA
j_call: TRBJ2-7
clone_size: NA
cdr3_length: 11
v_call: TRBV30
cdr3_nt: TGTGCCTGGAGCCGCCCGGGCGAGCAGTACTTC
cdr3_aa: CAWSRPGEQYF